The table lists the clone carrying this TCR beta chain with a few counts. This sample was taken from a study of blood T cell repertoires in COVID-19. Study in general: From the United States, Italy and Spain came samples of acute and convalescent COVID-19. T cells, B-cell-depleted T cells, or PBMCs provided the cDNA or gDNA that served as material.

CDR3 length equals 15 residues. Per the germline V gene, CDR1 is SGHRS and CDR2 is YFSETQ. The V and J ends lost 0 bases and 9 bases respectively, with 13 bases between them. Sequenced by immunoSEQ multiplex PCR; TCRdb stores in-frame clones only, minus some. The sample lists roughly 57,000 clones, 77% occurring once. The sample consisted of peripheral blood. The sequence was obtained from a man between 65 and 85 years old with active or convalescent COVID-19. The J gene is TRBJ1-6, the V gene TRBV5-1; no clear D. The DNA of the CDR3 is TGCGCCAGCAGCTTGGCGGCGGGATCCGGTTCACCCCTCCACTTT. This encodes CASSLAAGSGSPLHF.